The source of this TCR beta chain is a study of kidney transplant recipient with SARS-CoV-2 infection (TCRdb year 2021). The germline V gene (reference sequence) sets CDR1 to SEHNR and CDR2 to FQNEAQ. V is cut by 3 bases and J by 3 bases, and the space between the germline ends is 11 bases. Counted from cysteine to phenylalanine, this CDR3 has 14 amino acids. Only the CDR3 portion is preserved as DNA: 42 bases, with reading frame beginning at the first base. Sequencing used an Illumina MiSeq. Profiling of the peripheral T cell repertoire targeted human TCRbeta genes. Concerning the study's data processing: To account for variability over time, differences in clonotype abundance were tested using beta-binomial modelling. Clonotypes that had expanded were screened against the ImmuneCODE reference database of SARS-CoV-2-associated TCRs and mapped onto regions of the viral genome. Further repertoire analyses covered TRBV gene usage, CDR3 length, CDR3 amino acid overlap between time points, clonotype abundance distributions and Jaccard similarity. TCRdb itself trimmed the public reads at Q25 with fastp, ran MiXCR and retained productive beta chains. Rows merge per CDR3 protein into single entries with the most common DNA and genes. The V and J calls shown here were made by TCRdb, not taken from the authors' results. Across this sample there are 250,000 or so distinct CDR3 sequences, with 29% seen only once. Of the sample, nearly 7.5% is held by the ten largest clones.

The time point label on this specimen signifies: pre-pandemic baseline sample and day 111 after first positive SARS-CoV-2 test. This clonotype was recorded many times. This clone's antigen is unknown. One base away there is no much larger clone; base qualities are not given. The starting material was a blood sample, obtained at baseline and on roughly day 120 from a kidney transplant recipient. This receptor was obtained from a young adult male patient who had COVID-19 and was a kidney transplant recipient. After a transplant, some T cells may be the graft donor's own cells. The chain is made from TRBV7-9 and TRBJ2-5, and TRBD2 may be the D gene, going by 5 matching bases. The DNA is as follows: TGTGCCAGCAGCTTCTCGAGGGCAGAAGAGACCCAGTACTTC. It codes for CASSFSRAEETQYF.